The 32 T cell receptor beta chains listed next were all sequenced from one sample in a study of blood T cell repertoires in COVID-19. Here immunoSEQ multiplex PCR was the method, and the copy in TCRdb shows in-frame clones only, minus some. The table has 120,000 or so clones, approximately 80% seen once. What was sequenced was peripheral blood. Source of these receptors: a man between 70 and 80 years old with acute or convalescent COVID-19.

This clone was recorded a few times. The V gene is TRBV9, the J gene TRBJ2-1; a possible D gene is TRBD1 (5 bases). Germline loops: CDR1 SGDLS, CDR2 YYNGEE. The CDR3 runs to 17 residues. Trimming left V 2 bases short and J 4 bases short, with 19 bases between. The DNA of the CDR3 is TGTGCCAGCAGCGTGGGCATCACAGGAGTGATGTACAATGAGCAGTTCTTC. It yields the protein CASSVGITGVMYNEQFF.

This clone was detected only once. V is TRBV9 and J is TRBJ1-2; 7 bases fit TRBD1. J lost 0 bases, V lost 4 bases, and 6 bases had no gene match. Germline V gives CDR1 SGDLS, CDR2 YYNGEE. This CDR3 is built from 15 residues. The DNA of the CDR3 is TGTGCCAGCAGCTTCTCAGGGGGAACTAACTATGGCTACACCTTC. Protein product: CASSFSGGTNYGYTF.

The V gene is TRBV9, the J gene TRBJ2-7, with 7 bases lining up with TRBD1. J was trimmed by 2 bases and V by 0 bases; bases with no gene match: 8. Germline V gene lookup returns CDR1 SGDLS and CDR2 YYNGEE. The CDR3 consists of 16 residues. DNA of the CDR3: TGTGCCAGCAGCGTAGTGGGGACAGAAGGTCCCTACGAGCAGTACTTC. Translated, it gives CASSVVGTEGPYEQYF.

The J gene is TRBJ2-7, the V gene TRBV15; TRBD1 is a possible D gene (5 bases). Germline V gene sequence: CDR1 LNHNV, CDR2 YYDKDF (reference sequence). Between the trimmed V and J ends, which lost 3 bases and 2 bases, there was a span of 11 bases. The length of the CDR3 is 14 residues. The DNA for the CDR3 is TGTGCCACCAGCAGCCAGGGTGTCCCCTACGAGCAGTACTTC. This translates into CATSSQGVPYEQYF.

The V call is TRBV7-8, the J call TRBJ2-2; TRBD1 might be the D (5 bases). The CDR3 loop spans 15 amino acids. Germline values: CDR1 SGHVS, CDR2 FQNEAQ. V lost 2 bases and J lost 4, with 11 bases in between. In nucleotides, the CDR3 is TGTGCCAGCAGCTTAAGGGGCACCTTCACCGGGGAGCTGTTTTTT. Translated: CASSLRGTFTGELFF.

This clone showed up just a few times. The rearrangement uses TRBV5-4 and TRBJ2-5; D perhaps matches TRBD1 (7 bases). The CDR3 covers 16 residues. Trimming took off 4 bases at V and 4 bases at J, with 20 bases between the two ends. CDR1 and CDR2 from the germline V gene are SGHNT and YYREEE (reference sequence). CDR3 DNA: TGTGCCAGCAGCCTATCGACAGGGAGGCGTGGAGAGACCCAGTACTTC. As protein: CASSLSTGRRGETQYF.

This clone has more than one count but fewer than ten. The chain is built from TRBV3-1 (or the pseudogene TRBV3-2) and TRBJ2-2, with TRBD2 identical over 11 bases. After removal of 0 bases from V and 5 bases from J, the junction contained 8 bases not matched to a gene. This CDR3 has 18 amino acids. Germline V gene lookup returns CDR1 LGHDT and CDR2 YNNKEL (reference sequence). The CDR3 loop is CASSQDLASGRWTGELFF. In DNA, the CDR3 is TGTGCCAGCAGCCAAGATCTGGCTAGCGGGAGGTGGACCGGGGAGCTGTTTTTT.

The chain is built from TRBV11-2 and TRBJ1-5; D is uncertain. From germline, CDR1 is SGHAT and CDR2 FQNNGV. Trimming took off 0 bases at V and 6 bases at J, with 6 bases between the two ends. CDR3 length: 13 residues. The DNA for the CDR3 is TGTGCCAGCAGCTTAGATCTGAGTCAGCCCCAGCATTTT. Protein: CASSLDLSQPQHF.

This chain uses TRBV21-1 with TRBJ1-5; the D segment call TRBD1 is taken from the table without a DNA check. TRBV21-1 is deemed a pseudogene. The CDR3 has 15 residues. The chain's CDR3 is CASSRGTVSNQPQHF. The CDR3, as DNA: TGTGCCAGCAGCAGAGGGACAGTTAGCAATCAGCCCCAGCATTTT.

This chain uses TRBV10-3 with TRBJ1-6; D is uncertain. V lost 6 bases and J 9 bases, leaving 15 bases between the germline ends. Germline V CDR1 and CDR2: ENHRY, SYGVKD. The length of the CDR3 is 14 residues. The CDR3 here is CAISPPGASSPLHF. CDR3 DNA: TGTGCCATCAGCCCTCCGGGTGCTAGTTCACCCCTCCACTTT.

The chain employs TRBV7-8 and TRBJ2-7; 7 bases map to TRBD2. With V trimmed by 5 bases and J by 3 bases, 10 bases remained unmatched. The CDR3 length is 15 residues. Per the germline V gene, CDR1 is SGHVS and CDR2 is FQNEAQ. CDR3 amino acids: CASSASGGRDYEQYF. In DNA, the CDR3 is TGTGCCAGCAGCGCCAGCGGAGGGAGGGACTACGAGCAGTACTTC. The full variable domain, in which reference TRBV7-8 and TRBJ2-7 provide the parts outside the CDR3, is GAGVSQSPRYKVAKRGQDVALRCDPISGHVSLFWYQQALGQGPEFLTYFQNEAQLDKSGLPSDRFFAERPEGSVSTLKIQRTQQEDSAVYLCASSASGGRDYEQYFGPGTRLTVT.

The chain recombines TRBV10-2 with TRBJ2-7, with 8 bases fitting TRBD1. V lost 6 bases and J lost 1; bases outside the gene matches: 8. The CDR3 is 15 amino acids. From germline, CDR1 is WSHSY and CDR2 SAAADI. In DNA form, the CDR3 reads TGCGCCAGCAGAGATACAGGGGGTGATTCCTACGAGCAGTACTTC. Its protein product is CASRDTGGDSYEQYF.

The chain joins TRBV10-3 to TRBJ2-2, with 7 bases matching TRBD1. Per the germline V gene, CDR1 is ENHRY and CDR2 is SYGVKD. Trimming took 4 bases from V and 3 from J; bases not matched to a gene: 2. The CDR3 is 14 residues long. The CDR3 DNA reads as TGTGCCATCAGTGTGGGACAGCACACCGGGGAGCTGTTTTTT. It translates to CAISVGQHTGELFF.

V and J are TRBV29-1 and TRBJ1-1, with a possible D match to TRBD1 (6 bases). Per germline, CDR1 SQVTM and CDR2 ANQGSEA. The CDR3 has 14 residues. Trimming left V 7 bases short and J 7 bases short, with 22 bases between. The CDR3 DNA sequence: TGCAGCGCCCGCCTTGGATCAGGGGCGGGTGAAGCTTTCTTT. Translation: CSARLGSGAGEAFF.

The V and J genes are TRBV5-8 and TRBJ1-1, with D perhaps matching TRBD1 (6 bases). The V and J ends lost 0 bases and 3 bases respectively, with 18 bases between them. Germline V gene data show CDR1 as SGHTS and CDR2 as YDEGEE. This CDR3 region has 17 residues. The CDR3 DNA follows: TGTGCCAGCAGCTTGGGGACACAGGGAGTCAAGGACACTGAAGCTTTCTTT. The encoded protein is CASSLGTQGVKDTEAFF.

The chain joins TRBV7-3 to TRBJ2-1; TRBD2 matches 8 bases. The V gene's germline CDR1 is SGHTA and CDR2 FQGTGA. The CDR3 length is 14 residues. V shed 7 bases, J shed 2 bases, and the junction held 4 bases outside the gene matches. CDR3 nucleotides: TGTGCCAGCAACTCGGGGGGGCCCTACAATGAGCAGTTCTTC. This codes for CASNSGGPYNEQFF.

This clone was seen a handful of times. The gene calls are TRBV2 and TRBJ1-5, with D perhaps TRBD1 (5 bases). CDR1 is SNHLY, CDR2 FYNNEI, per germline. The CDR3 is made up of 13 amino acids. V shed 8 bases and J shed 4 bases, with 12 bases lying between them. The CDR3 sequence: CASLGEVNQPQHF. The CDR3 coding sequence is TGTGCCAGCCTAGGGGAGGTAAATCAGCCCCAGCATTTT.

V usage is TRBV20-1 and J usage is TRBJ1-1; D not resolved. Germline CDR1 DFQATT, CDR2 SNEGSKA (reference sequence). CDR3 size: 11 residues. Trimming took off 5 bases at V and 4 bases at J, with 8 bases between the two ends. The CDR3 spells CSAQSLTEAFF. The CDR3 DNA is TGCAGTGCTCAGTCGCTCACTGAAGCTTTCTTT.

CDR3 coding DNA: TGTGCCAGCAGTCCCAGAGCGACAGGGTTGAATACGCAGTATTTT. Translating it yields CASSPRATGLNTQYF. The J gene is TRBJ2-3, the V gene TRBV6-1; 7 bases agree with TRBD1. The germline CDR1 and CDR2 sequences are MNHNS and SASEGT. The CDR3 length is 15 residues. V dropped 5 bases and J dropped 7; count of bases not matched to a gene: 12.

CDR3 protein: CASSIDAANYGYTF. CDR3 nucleotides: TGTGCCAGTAGTATCGATGCAGCTAACTATGGCTACACCTTC. V is TRBV19 and J is TRBJ1-2; D gene uncertain. V lost 3 bases to trimming and J lost 0 bases, with 8 bases between them. This CDR3 comprises 14 residues. Germline V gene sequence: CDR1 LNHDA, CDR2 SQIVND (reference sequence).

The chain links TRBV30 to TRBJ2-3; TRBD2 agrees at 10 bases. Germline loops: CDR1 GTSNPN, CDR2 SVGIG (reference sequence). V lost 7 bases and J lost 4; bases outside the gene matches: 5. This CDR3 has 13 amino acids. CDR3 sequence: CAYSGGLADTQYF. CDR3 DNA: TGTGCCTATAGCGGGGGGCTCGCAGATACGCAGTATTTT.

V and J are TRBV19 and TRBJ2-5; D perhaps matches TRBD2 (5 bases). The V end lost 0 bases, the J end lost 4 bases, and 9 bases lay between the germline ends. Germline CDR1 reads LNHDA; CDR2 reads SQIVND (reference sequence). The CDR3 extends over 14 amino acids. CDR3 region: CASSIERSGETQYF. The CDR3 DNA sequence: TGTGCCAGTAGTATAGAGAGAAGCGGAGAGACCCAGTACTTC.

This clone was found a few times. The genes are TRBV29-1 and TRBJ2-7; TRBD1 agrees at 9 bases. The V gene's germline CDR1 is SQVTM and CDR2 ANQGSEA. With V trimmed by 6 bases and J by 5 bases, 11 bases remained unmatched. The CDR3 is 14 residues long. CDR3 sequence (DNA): TGCAGCGTAAGGACAGGGGAGGGGAGGAACGAGCAGTACTTC. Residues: CSVRTGEGRNEQYF.

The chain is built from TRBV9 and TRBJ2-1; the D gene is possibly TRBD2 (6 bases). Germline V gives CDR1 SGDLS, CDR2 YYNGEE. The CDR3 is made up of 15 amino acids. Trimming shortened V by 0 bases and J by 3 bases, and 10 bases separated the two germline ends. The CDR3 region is CASSVGGRSYNEQFF. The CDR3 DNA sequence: TGTGCCAGCAGCGTAGGTGGGAGGAGCTACAATGAGCAGTTCTTC.

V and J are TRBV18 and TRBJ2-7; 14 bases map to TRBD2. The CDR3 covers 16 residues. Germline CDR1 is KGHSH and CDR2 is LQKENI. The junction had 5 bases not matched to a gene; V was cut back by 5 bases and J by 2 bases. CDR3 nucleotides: TGTGCCAGCTCAAACCCGGGACTAGCGGGGGCCTACGAGCAGTACTTC. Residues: CASSNPGLAGAYEQYF. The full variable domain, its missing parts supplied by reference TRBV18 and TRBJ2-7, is NAGVMQNPRHLVRRRGQEARLRCSPMKGHSHVYWYRQLPEEGLKFMVYLQKENIIDESGMPKERFSAEFPKEGPSILRIQQVVRGDSAAYFCASSNPGLAGAYEQYFGPGTRLTVT.

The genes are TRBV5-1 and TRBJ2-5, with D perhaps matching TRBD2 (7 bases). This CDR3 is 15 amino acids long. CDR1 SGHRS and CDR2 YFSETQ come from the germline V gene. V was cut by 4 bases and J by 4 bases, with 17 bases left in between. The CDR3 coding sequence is TGCGCCAGCAGCCTGGGGGCCCCGGGGGGAGAGACCCAGTACTTC. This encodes CASSLGAPGGETQYF.

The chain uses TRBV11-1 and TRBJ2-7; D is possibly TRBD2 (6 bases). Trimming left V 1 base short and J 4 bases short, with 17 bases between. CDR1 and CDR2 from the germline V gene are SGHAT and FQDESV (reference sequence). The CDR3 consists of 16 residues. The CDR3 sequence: CASSLEGAAEGYEQYF. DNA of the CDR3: TGTGCCAGCAGCTTAGAAGGGGCGGCGGAGGGGTACGAGCAGTACTTC.

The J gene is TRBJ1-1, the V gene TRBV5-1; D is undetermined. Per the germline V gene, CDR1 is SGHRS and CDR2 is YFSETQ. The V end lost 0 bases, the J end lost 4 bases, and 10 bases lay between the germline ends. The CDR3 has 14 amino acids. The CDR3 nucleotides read TGCGCCAGCAGCTTGGAATCCGGGAGCACTGAAGCTTTCTTT. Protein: CASSLESGSTEAFF. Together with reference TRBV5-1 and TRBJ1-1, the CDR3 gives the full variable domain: KAGVTQTPRYLIKTRGQQVTLSCSPISGHRSVSWYQQTPGQGLQFLFEYFSETQRNKGNFPGRFSGRQFSNSRSEMNVSTLELGDSALYLCASSLESGSTEAFFGQGTRLTVV.

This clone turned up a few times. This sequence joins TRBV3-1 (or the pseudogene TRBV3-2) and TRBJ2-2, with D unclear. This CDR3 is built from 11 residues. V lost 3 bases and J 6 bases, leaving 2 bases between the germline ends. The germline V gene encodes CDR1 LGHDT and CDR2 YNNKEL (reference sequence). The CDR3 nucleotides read TGTGCCAGCAGCCACTCCGGGGAGCTGTTTTTT. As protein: CASSHSGELFF.

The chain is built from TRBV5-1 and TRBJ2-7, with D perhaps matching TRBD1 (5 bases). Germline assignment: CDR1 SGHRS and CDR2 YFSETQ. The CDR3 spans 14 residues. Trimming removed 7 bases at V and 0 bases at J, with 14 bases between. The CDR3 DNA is TGCGCCAGCTCACGCCAGGGCCACTCCTACGAGCAGTACTTC. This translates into CASSRQGHSYEQYF.

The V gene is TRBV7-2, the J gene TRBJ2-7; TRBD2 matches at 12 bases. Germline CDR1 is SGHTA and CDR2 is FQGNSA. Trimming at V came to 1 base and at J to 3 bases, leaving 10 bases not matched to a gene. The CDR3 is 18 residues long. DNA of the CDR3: TGTGCCAGCAGCTTAGTAGGTCTAGCGGGAGGGGGCCTCTACGAGCAGTACTTC. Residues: CASSLVGLAGGGLYEQYF. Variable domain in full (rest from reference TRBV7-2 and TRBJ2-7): GAGVSQSPSNKVTEKGKDVELRCDPISGHTALYWYRQSLGQGLEFLIYFQGNSAPDKSGLPSDRFSAERTGGSVSTLTIQRTQQEDSAVYLCASSLVGLAGGGLYEQYFGPGTRLTVT.

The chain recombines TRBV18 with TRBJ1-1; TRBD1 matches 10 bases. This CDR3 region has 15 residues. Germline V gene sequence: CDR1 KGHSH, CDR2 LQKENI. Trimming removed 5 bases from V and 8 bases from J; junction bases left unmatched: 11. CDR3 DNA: TGTGCCAGCTCAGATTTCGGGGACAGGGGCTCAGAAGCTTTCTTT. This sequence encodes CASSDFGDRGSEAFF.